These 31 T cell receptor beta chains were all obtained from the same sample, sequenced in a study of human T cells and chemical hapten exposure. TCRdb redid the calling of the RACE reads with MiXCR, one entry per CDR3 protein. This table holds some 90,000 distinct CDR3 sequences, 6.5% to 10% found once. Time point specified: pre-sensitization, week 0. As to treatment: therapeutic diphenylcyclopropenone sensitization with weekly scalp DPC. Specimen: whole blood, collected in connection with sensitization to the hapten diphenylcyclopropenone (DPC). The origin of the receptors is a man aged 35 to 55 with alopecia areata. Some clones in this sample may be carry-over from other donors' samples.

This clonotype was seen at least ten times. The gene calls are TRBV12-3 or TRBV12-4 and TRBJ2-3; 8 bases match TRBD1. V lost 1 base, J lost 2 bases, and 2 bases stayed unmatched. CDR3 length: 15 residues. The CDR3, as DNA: TGTGCCAGCAGTTTAGGGACAGGGACCACAGATACGCAGTATTTT. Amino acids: CASSLGTGTTDTQYF.

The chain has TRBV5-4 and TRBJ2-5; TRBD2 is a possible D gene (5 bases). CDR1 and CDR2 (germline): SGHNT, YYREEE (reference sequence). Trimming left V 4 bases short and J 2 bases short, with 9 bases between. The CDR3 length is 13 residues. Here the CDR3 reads CASSVARQETQYF. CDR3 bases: TGTGCCAGCAGCGTAGCGAGGCAAGAGACCCAGTACTTC.

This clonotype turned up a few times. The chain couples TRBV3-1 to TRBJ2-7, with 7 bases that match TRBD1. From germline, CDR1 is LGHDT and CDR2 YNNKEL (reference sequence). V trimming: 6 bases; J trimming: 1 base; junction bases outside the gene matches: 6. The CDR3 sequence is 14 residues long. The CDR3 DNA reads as TGTGCCAGCAGTCGACAGGGAAATTCCTACGAGCAGTACTTC. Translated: CASSRQGNSYEQYF.

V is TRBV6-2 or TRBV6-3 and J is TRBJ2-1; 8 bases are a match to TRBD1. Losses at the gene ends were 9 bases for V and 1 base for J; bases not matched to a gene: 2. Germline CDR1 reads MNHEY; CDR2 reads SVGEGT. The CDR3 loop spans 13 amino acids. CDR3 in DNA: TGTGCCAGTGGGGACAGGTCCTACAATGAGCAGTTCTTC. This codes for CASGDRSYNEQFF.

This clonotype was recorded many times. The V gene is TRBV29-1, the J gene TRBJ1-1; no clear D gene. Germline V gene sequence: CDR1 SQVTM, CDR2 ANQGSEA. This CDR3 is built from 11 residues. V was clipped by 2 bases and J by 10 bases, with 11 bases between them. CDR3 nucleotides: TGCAGCGTTGAAATGGACGTCGGAGCTTTCTTT. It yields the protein CSVEMDVGAFF.

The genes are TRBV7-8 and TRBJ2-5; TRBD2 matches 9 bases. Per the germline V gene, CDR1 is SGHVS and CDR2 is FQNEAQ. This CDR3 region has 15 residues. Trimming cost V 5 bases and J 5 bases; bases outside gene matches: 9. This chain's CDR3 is CASSRGLASLETQYF. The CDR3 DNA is TGTGCCAGCAGCCGTGGACTAGCGAGTTTGGAGACCCAGTACTTC.

CDR3 coding DNA: TGTGCCAGTAGTATGTTTACTAGCGGGAGAGAGACCCAGTACTTC. Amino acids: CASSMFTSGRETQYF. The chain combines TRBV19 with TRBJ2-5, with TRBD2 matching 11 bases. The length of the CDR3 is 15 residues. Per germline, CDR1 LNHDA and CDR2 SQIVND (reference sequence). V trimming: 3 bases; J trimming: 4 bases; junction bases outside the gene matches: 4. The complete variable domain, with remaining parts taken from reference TRBV19 and TRBJ2-5, reads DGGITQSPKYLFRKEGQNVTLSCEQNLNHDAMYWYRQDPGQGLRLIYYSQIVNDFQKGDIAEGYSVSREKKESFPLTVTSAQKNPTAFYLCASSMFTSGRETQYFGPGTRLLVL.

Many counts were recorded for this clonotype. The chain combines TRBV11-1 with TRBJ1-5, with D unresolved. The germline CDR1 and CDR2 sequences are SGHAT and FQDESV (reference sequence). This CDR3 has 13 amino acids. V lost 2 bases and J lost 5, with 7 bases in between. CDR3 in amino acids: CASSLTGDQPQHF. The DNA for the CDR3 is TGTGCCAGCAGCTTAACGGGCGATCAGCCCCAGCATTTT. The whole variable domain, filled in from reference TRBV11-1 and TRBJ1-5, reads EAEVAQSPRYKITEKSQAVAFWCDPISGHATLYWYRQILGQGPELLVQFQDESVVDDSQLPKDRFSAERLKGVDSTLKIQPAELGDSAMYLCASSLTGDQPQHFGDGTRLSIL.

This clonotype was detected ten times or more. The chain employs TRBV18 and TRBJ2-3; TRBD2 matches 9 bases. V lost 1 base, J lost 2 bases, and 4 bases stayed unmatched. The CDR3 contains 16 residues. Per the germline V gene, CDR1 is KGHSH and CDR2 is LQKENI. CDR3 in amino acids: CASSPLSSGATDTQYF. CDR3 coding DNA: TGTGCCAGCTCACCACTTTCTAGCGGGGCCACAGATACGCAGTATTTT.

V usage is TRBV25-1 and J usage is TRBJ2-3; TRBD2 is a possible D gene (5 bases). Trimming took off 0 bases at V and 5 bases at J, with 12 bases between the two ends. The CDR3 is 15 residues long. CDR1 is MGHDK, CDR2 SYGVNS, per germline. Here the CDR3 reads CASSEYYGNGDTQYF. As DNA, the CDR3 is TGTGCCAGCAGTGAATATTACGGGAATGGAGATACGCAGTATTTT. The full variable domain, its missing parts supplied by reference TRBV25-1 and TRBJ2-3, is EADIYQTPRYLVIGTGKKITLECSQTMGHDKMYWYQQDPGMELHLIHYSYGVNSTEKGDLSSESTVSRIRTEHFPLTLESARPSHTSQYLCASSEYYGNGDTQYFGPGTRLTVL.

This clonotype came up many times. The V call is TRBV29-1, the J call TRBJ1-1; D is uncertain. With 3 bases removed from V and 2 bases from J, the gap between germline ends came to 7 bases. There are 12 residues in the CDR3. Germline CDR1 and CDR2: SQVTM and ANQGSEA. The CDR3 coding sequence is TGCAGCGTTGAGCAGGATAACACTGAAGCTTTCTTT. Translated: CSVEQDNTEAFF.

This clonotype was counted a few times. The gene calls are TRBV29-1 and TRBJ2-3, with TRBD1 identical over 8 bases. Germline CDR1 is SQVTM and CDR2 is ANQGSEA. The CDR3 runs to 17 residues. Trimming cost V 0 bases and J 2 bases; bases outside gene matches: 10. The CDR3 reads CSVEDLPKDRVTDTQYF. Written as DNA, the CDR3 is TGCAGCGTTGAAGACTTACCGAAGGACAGGGTCACAGATACGCAGTATTTT.

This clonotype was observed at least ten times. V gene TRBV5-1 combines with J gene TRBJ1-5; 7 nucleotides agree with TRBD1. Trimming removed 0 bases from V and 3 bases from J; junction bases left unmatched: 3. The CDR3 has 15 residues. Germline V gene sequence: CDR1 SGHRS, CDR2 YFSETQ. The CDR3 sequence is CASSLEGQPNQPQHF. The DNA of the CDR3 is TGCGCCAGCAGCTTGGAGGGACAGCCCAATCAGCCCCAGCATTTT.

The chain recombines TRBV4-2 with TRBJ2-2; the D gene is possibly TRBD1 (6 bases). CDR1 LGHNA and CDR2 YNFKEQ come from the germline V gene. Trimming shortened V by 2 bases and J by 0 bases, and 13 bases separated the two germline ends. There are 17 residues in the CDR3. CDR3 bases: TGTGCCAGCAGCCAATTTCAGACAGGCGCGAACACCGGGGAGCTGTTTTTT. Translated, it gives CASSQFQTGANTGELFF.

CDR3 bases: TGCAGCGCTGCCGGGAGGCAAGATACGCAGTATTTT. Protein product: CSAAGRQDTQYF. The chain couples TRBV29-1 to TRBJ2-3, with 7 bases identical to TRBD2. Per the germline V gene, CDR1 is SQVTM and CDR2 is ANQGSEA. With V trimmed by 7 bases and J by 5 bases, 6 bases remained unmatched. This CDR3 is 12 amino acids long.

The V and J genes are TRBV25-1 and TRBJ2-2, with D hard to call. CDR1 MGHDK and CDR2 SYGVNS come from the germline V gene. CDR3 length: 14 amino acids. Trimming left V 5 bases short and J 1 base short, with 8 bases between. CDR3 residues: CASSPDWNTGELFF. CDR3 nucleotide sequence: TGTGCCAGCAGTCCTGACTGGAACACCGGGGAGCTGTTTTTT. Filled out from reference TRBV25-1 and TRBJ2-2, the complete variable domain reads EADIYQTPRYLVIGTGKKITLECSQTMGHDKMYWYQQDPGMELHLIHYSYGVNSTEKGDLSSESTVSRIRTEHFPLTLESARPSHTSQYLCASSPDWNTGELFFGEGSRLTVL.

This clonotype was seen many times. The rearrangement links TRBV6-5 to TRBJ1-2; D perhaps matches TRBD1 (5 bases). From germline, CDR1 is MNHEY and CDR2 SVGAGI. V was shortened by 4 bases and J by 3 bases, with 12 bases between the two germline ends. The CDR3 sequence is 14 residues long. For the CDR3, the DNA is TGTGCCAGCAGTTTAGGGGAATTGGACTATGGCTACACCTTC. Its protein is CASSLGELDYGYTF.

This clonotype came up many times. The CDR3 bases are TGCAGTGCTAGAGATCTGATGGGGGCCCCAGCCAACACTGAAGCTTTCTTT. This codes for CSARDLMGAPANTEAFF. The chain is built from TRBV20-1 and TRBJ1-1, with a tentative D call TRBD1 (6 bases). The CDR3 runs 17 residues. The germline V gene encodes CDR1 DFQATT and CDR2 SNEGSKA (reference sequence). V lost 0 bases and J 2 bases, leaving 19 bases between the germline ends.

The CDR3 DNA sequence: TGCGCCAGCAGCTTGGCGCAGGGTGGCGAGCAGTACTTC. It specifies CASSLAQGGEQYF. J is TRBJ2-7 and V is TRBV5-1, with a possible D match to TRBD1 (5 bases). Trimming took off 0 bases at V and 6 bases at J, with 10 bases between the two ends. This CDR3 is 13 amino acids long. Germline lookup yields CDR1 SGHRS and CDR2 YFSETQ.

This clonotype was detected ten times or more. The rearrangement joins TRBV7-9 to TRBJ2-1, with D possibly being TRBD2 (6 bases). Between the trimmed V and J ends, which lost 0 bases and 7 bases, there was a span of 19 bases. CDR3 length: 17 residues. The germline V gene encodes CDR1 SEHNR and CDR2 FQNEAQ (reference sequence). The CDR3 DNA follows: TGTGCCAGCAGCTTAGCGATTCGGGACTCCTCGGGAAATGAGCAGTTCTTC. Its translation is CASSLAIRDSSGNEQFF.

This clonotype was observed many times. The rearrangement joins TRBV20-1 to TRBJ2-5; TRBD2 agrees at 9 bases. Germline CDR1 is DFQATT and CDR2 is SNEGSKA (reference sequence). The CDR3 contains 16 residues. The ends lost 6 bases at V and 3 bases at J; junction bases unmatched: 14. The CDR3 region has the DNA TGCAGTGCGGCACAACGGGGTAGCGGGAGAAAAGAGACCCAGTACTTC. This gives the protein CSAAQRGSGRKETQYF.

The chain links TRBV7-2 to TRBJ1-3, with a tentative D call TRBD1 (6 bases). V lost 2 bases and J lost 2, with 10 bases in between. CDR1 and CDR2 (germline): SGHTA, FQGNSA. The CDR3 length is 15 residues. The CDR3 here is CASSLPWTAGNTIYF. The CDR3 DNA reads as TGTGCCAGCAGCTTACCCTGGACAGCTGGAAACACCATATATTTT.

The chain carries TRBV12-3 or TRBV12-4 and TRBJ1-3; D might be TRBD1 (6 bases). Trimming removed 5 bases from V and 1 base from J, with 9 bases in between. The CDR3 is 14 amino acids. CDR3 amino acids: CASSITGSGNTIYF. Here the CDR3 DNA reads TGTGCCAGCAGTATAACAGGGTCTGGAAACACCATATATTTT.

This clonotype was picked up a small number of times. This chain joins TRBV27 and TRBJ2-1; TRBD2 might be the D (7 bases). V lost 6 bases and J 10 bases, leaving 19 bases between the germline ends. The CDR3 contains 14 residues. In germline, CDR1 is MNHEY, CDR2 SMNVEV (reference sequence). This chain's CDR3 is CASSPWKEGGEQFF. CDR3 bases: TGTGCCAGCAGCCCTTGGAAGGAGGGGGGGGAGCAGTTCTTC.

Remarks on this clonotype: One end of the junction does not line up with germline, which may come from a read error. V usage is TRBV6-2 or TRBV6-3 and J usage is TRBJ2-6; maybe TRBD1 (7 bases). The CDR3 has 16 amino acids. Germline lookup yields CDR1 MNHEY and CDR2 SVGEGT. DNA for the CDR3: TGTGCCAGCAGATCGGAGGGGGCAGGTGGGGCCAAAGTCCTGACTTTC. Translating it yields CASRSEGAGGAKVLTF.

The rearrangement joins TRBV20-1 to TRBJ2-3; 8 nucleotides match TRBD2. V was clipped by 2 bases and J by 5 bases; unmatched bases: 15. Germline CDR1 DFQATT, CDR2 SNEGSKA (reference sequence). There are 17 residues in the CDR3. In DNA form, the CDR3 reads TGCAGTGCTAGACCCACCCAACTAGCGGTTCCGCGAGATACGCAGTATTTT. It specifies CSARPTQLAVPRDTQYF.

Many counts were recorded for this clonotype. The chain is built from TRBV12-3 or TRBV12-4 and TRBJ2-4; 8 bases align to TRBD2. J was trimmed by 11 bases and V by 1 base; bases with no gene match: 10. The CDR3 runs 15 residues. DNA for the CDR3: TGTGCCAGCAGTTTAGGGTTCGCTAGCGGGCGCCTTCAGTACTTC. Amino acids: CASSLGFASGRLQYF.

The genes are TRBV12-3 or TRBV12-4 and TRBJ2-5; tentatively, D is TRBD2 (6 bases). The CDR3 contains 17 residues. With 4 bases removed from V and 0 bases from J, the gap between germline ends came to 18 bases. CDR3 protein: CASSYPSRGMYQETQYF. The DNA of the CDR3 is TGTGCCAGCAGTTACCCTTCCCGGGGGATGTACCAAGAGACCCAGTACTTC.

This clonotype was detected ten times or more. CDR3 DNA sequence: TGTGCCATCAGCTGGACGTCGGGTGATAATGAAGCTTTCTTT. Its protein is CAISWTSGDNEAFF. The chain recombines TRBV10-3 with TRBJ1-1; D remains unclear. The V and J ends lost 6 bases and 7 bases respectively, with 18 bases between them. Germline loops: CDR1 ENHRY, CDR2 SYGVKD. The CDR3 covers 14 residues.

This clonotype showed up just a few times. This CDR3 reads CAISPGGRNYGYTF. The CDR3 DNA reads TGTGCCATCAGCCCAGGGGGCCGTAACTATGGCTACACCTTC. The rearrangement links TRBV10-3 to TRBJ1-2; TRBD1 matches 8 bases. J lost 1 base, V lost 6 bases, and 4 bases had no gene match. There are 14 residues in the CDR3. Germline V gene data show CDR1 as ENHRY and CDR2 as SYGVKD.

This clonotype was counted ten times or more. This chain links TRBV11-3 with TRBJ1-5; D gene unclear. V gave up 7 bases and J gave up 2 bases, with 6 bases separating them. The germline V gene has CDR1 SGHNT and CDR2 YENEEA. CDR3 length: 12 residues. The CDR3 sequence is CASKERNQPQHF. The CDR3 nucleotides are TGTGCCAGCAAGGAGCGCAATCAGCCCCAGCATTTT.